This entry concerns a single T cell receptor (beta chain). The antigen is unknown. The CDR3 length is 13 residues. Germline-derived CDR1 and CDR2 are SGHTA and FQGTGA. V was trimmed by 5 bases and J by 6 bases, leaving 12 bases between them. These data come from a study of vaccination and CD4 T cells after COVID-19. About the research overall: By nasal swab PCR, the convalescent patients were SARS-CoV-2 positive, with several mild cases and one severe. With a range of 35 to 161, the median interval from diagnosis to drawing post-COVID samples was roughly 91 days.

This sample's treatment: roughly 10-day PBMC culture with coronavirus spike peptide pools or control peptides (ViraFEST assay). Study results and caveats: 304 of 307 vaccine-specific clones from convalescent patients were spike mono-reactive.

An Oncomine TCR Beta short-read assay was used to sequence the DNA from cultured CD4+ T cells. Using its own MiXCR run on the PCR reads, TCRdb lists one record per CDR3 protein. The data show about 14,000 distinct CDR3 sequences, less than 70% seen once. This rearrangement joins TRBV7-3 to TRBJ2-3; D may match TRBD1 or TRBD2 (5 bases each). Sequenced input: CD4+ T cells from blood, cultured in vitro. The TCR originated in a human donor who had recovered from COVID-19. CDR3 sequence (DNA): TGTGCCAGCAGCGACCGGGGCCCGGATACGCAGTATTTT. As protein: CASSDRGPDTQYF.